This T cell receptor (beta chain) was sequenced for a study of cytomegalovirus exposure and HLA in healthy donors. General study results and limits: Most subjects had HLA-A and HLA-B alleles reportedly predicted accurately by TCR beta sequences. Altogether, about 160 TCR beta chains were recorded as cytomegalovirus-associated. Despite most TCR sequences being rare, some public TCRs occurred in many donors.

The PCR made use of 60 Vbeta and 13 Jbeta primers. Using immunoSEQ multiplex PCR, the repertoire was profiled, and TCRdb retains in-frame clones only, with some absent. The sample lists some 130,000 clones, approximately 79% occurring once. As regards this clone: Its target is unknown.

The CDR3 totals 11 residues. With V trimmed by 5 bases and J by 13 bases, 5 bases remained unmatched. The V gene's germline CDR1 is SGHTA and CDR2 FQGNSA. The V and J genes are TRBV7-2 and TRBJ2-1, with 7 bases lining up with TRBD1. Sequenced: PBMCs. The sequence came from a man between 18 and 29 years old in good health and CMV-seronegative. In DNA form, the CDR3 reads TGTGCCAGCAGCCTGAACAGGGGCCAGTTCTTC. This translates into CASSLNRGQFF.